The source of this T cell receptor beta chain is a study of T cell responses to AZD1222 COVID-19 vaccine (dated by TCRdb to the early 2020s). Background for the entire study: Because spike-specific TCR depth and breadth did not differ between the two schedules, AZD1222 recipients who got a second dose at roughly 4 weeks were pooled with those who got a second dose at roughly 12 weeks. Enrollment into the trials was organized by age into subgroups of 18-55, 56-69 and 70-plus years, and those subgroups contained about 150, 27 and 61 TCR-sequenced participants, respectively. TCR sequencing covered approximately 230 trial participants: 200 to 210 given two doses of AZD1222 and approximately 26 given two doses of MenACWY control vaccine.

The CDR3 regions of human TCRbeta chains were subjected to immunosequencing. In the paper's pipeline: Repertoire TCRs were matched against a reference library of SARS-CoV-2-specific TCRs generated with the MIRA antigen-specificity platform. Breadth was defined as the fraction of unique TCRs that were SARS-CoV-2-associated. Depth was defined as the fraction of total T cells that were SARS-CoV-2-associated. Using the MIRA data, each spike-specific TCR was mapped to the spike region that the TCR reacts to and placed in a CD4 or CD8 class. Log10-transformed breadth and depth values were compared by one-way ANOVA with Sidak's multiple comparisons tests. TCRdb retrieved this table from immuneACCESS and kept in-frame rearrangements only. Not all clones are present; in checked studies, unresolved V genes account for under half, and no reason is known for the remainder. V, J and clone size are those of that table, while D and trimming were read from the DNA. This sample has approximately 68,000 clones in its table, and around 89% of those were observed once. The ten largest account for less than 20% of the sample.

From V the trimming removes 3 bases and from J it removes 4 bases, while the gene matches leave 1 base of the junction unaccounted for. Its CDR3 holds 12 amino acids, cysteine through phenylalanine. This entry keeps only the CDR3 DNA: 36 bases, framed from base 1. CDR1 is given as SGDLS and CDR2 as YYNGEE, both from the germline V gene. General study outcomes and caveats: Conclusions about previously exposed vaccinees are limited, since just five to seven AZD1222 recipients were seropositive for SARS-CoV-2 at baseline. After two AZD1222 doses, both the breadth and the depth of spike-specific TCRs were significantly higher than at day 0 and than in MenACWY recipients. Reportedly, almost half of the unique spike-specific TCRs recognized epitopes lying outside the regions that are mutated in the B.1.351 and B.1.1.7 variants. No day 14 peak-response samples were available, so repertoires were characterized only after the peak T cell response. Participants were mostly white British and included more females than males, and it was suggested by the authors that clonal diversity may have been underestimated. The 56-69-year group was small, and its depth increase did not reach significance, likely because of low power. CD4 TCRs associated with the vaccine covered the entire spike protein, and the dominant responses were in regions 160-218 and 743-854.

This clone has a single count. Its antigen has not been determined. Per-nucleotide qualities are absent, and no much larger clonotype sits a single base away. Reading the label with the study, this specimen's time point is: baseline before first vaccination. Samples from vaccinated people were obtained from the UK trials COV001 and COV002, which included a single-blind randomized controlled phase 2/3 trial of AZD1222 (ChAdOx1 nCoV-19) in healthy adults. For TCRbeta chain sequencing, PBMC samples were collected from trial participants at day 0 and at day 28 after the second dose. This sequence originates from an adult in good health. Source: peripheral blood, taken on day 0 of AZD1222 vaccination. The chain is made from TRBV9 and TRBJ2-7; 7 bases in the middle match TRBD1. The nucleotides are TGTGCCAGCAGCGGGGACAGTTACGAGCAGTACTTC. Its translation reads: CASSGDSYEQYF.